The clone carrying this T cell receptor (beta chain) was detected ten times or more. The antigen remains unidentified. The data are from a study of CD8 T cells in ankylosing spondylitis. Findings of the study overall: Existing reports had already noted some motif variants in reactive arthritis synovial fluid and blood. Apparently characteristic of ankylosing spondylitis blood was a TCR beta motif (eight highly homologous variants). There was reportedly significant enrichment of clones that were disease-linked in matched ankylosing spondylitis synovial fluid. As for the disease-linked clones, they showed a CD8+ phenotype and occurred at relatively low frequencies in peripheral blood.

V shed 6 bases and J 8 bases; nucleotides not matched to a gene: 1. This CDR3 has 11 amino acids. TCRdb reprocessed the 5' RACE reads via MiXCR and lists one record per CDR3 protein. Altogether roughly 150,000 distinct CDR3 sequences are present, around 6.6% being singletons, with the ten largest covering around 11%. The sample taken for sequencing was blood, either unsorted or a sorted T cell fraction (not recorded which). The chain combines TRBV12-3 or TRBV12-4 with TRBJ2-1, with 7 bases fitting TRBD2. The TCR sequence derives from a female donor with ankylosing spondylitis or in good health (not recorded which). CDR3 sequence: CASSGGYEQFF. In DNA, the CDR3 is TGTGCCAGCAGCGGGGGGTATGAGCAGTTCTTC.